These 6 T cell receptor beta chains were sequenced from one sample in a study of blood T cell repertoires in COVID-19. Produced via immunoSEQ multiplex PCR; TCRdb's table is partial and in-frame only. The sample comprises about 250,000 clones, nearly 90% of which are singletons, and under 4% rests with the top ten. Material: peripheral blood. The source is a man aged 18 to 30 with active or convalescent COVID-19.

This sequence joins TRBV7-2 and TRBJ2-2; D is possibly TRBD1 (5 bases). V shed 5 bases and J shed 7 bases, with 17 bases lying between them. From germline, CDR1 is SGHTA and CDR2 FQGNSA. The CDR3 length is 15 residues. The CDR3 coding sequence is TGTGCCAGCAGCCTTAGGCAGGGTACCGGCGGGGAGCTGTTTTTT. Protein sequence: CASSLRQGTGGELFF.

This chain links TRBV9 with TRBJ1-6, with 8 bases fitting TRBD1. The length of the CDR3 is 16 residues. In germline, CDR1 is SGDLS, CDR2 YYNGEE. V lost 3 bases and J lost 7; bases outside the gene matches: 9. Here the CDR3 DNA reads TGTGCCAGCAGCGAACAGGGGGGACAGTGGAATTCACCCCTCCACTTT. Amino acids: CASSEQGGQWNSPLHF.

This clone appeared a few times. Other DNA sequences in this sample translate to the same CDR3. This chain joins TRBV18 and TRBJ1-1, with 9 bases aligning to TRBD1. Germline CDR1 KGHSH, CDR2 LQKENI. Germline trimming cut 3 bases from V and 3 bases from J; bases unmatched to any gene: 2. The CDR3 is made up of 14 amino acids. CDR3 sequence reads: CASSPTGGDTEAFF. The CDR3, as DNA: TGTGCCAGCTCACCGACAGGGGGGGACACTGAAGCTTTCTTT. Filled out from reference TRBV18 and TRBJ1-1, the complete variable domain reads NAGVMQNPRHLVRRRGQEARLRCSPMKGHSHVYWYRQLPEEGLKFMVYLQKENIIDESGMPKERFSAEFPKEGPSILRIQQVVRGDSAAYFCASSPTGGDTEAFFGQGTRLTVV.

This sequence joins TRBV5-1 and TRBJ1-1; D perhaps matches TRBD1 (6 bases). The CDR3 contains 14 residues. The germline CDR1 and CDR2 sequences are SGHRS and YFSETQ. V was pared by 4 bases and J by 2 bases, with 12 bases between. This chain's CDR3 is CASSMDSLNTEAFF. DNA for the CDR3: TGCGCCAGCAGCATGGACAGCCTAAACACTGAAGCTTTCTTT. The variable domain in full, completed from reference TRBV5-1 and TRBJ1-1, reads KAGVTQTPRYLIKTRGQQVTLSCSPISGHRSVSWYQQTPGQGLQFLFEYFSETQRNKGNFPGRFSGRQFSNSRSEMNVSTLELGDSALYLCASSMDSLNTEAFFGQGTRLTVV.

The CDR3 reads CASSALGGGYTF. CDR3 bases: TGTGCCAGCAGCGCCTTGGGAGGCGGCTACACCTTC. The rearrangement links TRBV28 to TRBJ1-2; D gene uncertain. The CDR3 runs 12 residues. Germline CDR1 and CDR2: MDHEN and SYDVKM. V was trimmed by 6 bases and J by 8 bases, leaving 13 bases between them.

The V and J genes are TRBV15 and TRBJ1-4, with TRBD1 identical over 9 bases. Germline CDR1 LNHNV, CDR2 YYDKDF (reference sequence). CDR3 size: 15 residues. The V gene end was trimmed by 0 bases and the J gene end by 8 bases; junction bases not matched to a gene: 4. CDR3 region: CATSRDGQGREKLFF. CDR3 nucleotide sequence: TGTGCCACCAGCAGAGACGGACAGGGGAGGGAAAAACTGTTTTTT. Complete variable domain (other parts from reference TRBV15 and TRBJ1-4): DAMVIQNPRYQVTQFGKPVTLSCSQTLNHNVMYWYQQKSSQAPKLLFHYYDKDFNNEADTPDNFQSRRPNTSFCFLDIRSPGLGDTAMYLCATSRDGQGREKLFFGSGTQLSVL.